The clone carrying this TCR beta chain showed up just a few times. Antigen: not known. Germline values: CDR1 WNHNN, CDR2 SYGVQD (reference sequence). Trimming took 4 bases from V and 2 from J; bases not matched to a gene: 4. The CDR3 sequence is 15 residues long. The data originate from a study of identical twins. Notes on the study in general: Conclusions were based on cross-sectional statistical analysis, without following the same donors.

TCRdb re-analysed the 5' RACE reads in MiXCR, keeping a single row per CDR3 protein. The table includes fewer than 250,000 distinct CDR3 sequences, around 7.6% detected once. This sample also appeared in a second study, on yellow fever vaccine responses in identical twins.

J is TRBJ2-1 and V is TRBV10-1, with TRBD2 matching over 8 bases. This clonotype originated in a young woman in good health. Sequenced input: CD8+ T cells sorted from blood. Written as DNA, the CDR3 is TGCGCCAGCAGTGCACTAGCGGTTCCCTACAATGAGCAGTTCTTC. Its translation: CASSALAVPYNEQFF.